The 23 T cell receptor beta chains given below trace back to one sample, sequenced in a study of T cell responses to AZD1222 COVID-19 vaccine. The table came from immunoSEQ multiplex PCR; TCRdb's copy has only in-frame clones and leaves some out. The data show approximately 100,000 clones, just over 90% seen once. The input for sequencing was peripheral blood, taken on day 0 of AZD1222 vaccination. Receptors originate from an adult in good health.

The CDR3 nucleotides are TGTGCCAGCAAATTCGACAGGGGTGGCGATGAGCAGTTCTTC. Protein sequence: CASKFDRGGDEQFF. This rearrangement joins TRBV27 to TRBJ2-1; TRBD1 agrees at 8 bases. CDR1 and CDR2 (germline): MNHEY, SMNVEV (reference sequence). The junction had 10 bases not matched to a gene; V was cut back by 7 bases and J by 8 bases. CDR3 size: 14 residues.

This CDR3 is CASSYLTPGETQYF. The CDR3 DNA reads TGTGCCAGCAGTTACTTGACCCCAGGGGAGACCCAGTACTTC. The gene calls are TRBV6-2 or TRBV6-3 and TRBJ2-5, with D maybe TRBD1 (5 bases). The germline CDR1 and CDR2 sequences are MNHEY and SVGEGT. The V end lost 1 base, the J end lost 5 bases, and 11 bases lay between the germline ends. The CDR3 has 14 residues.

The rearrangement joins TRBV27 to TRBJ2-7; tentatively, D is TRBD2 (7 bases). Germline CDR1 and CDR2: MNHEY and SMNVEV (reference sequence). CDR3 size: 16 residues. The ends were cut back, 0 bases at V and 7 bases at J, with 19 bases in the middle. The CDR3 sequence: CASSLSGEGVGKEQYF. The DNA of the CDR3 is TGTGCCAGCAGTTTATCAGGGGAGGGGGTCGGGAAAGAGCAGTACTTC.

The chain couples TRBV7-3 to TRBJ1-1; a possible D gene is TRBD1 (5 bases). V lost 1 base to trimming and J lost 5 bases, with 14 bases between them. Germline loops: CDR1 SGHTA, CDR2 FQGTGA. The CDR3 totals 15 residues. CDR3 amino acids: CASSLIVGEVTEAFF. CDR3 DNA sequence: TGTGCCAGCAGCTTAATAGTGGGGGAAGTGACTGAAGCTTTCTTT.

The chain joins TRBV10-3 to TRBJ2-1; TRBD1 matches at 8 bases. The CDR3 loop spans 14 amino acids. With 7 bases clipped from V and 4 bases from J, the junction kept 6 bases outside the gene matches. Germline lookup yields CDR1 ENHRY and CDR2 SYGVKD. CDR3 protein: CAINGDRSYNEQFF. CDR3 DNA sequence: TGTGCCATCAATGGGGACAGGTCTTACAATGAGCAGTTCTTC.

This clone appeared a few times. The rearrangement links TRBV6-1 to TRBJ1-2; TRBD1 might be the D (5 bases). CDR1 is MNHNS and CDR2 is SASEGT in the germline V gene. With 1 base removed from V and 4 bases from J, the gap between germline ends came to 10 bases. The CDR3 is made up of 14 amino acids. CDR3 in DNA: TGTGCCAGCAGTGAAGTATGGGGGGTCTATGGCTACACCTTC. This codes for CASSEVWGVYGYTF.

The chain combines TRBV19 with TRBJ1-2, with 7 bases matching TRBD1. The CDR3 length is 19 residues. The V and J ends lost 3 bases and 4 bases, in that order; junction bases with no gene match: 20. Germline CDR1 and CDR2: LNHDA and SQIVND (reference sequence). This chain's CDR3 is CASSILGGGASTRPYGYTF. The CDR3 region has the DNA TGTGCCAGTAGTATCCTGGGAGGGGGCGCTTCGACCAGACCCTATGGCTACACCTTC.

This chain joins TRBV19 and TRBJ2-7, with 7 nucleotides matching TRBD1. J was trimmed by 6 bases and V by 0 bases; bases with no gene match: 5. CDR1 is LNHDA, CDR2 SQIVND, per germline (reference sequence). The CDR3 spans 14 residues. CDR3 nucleotide sequence: TGTGCCAGTAGTATAGAGGGACAGCGTAGCGAGCAGTACTTC. Its protein is CASSIEGQRSEQYF.

This clone was detected only a few times. This rearrangement joins TRBV5-1 to TRBJ1-3, with D perhaps matching TRBD1 (5 bases). The CDR3 has 14 residues. The V and J ends lost 1 base and 7 bases respectively, with 12 bases between them. Germline CDR1 reads SGHRS; CDR2 reads YFSETQ. CDR3 sequence (DNA): TGCGCCAGCAGCTTGCTGGCAGGGTCGAACACCATATATTTT. Translating it yields CASSLLAGSNTIYF.

V gene TRBV9 combines with J gene TRBJ1-1; D is possibly TRBD1 (6 bases). The CDR3 sequence is 13 residues long. Trimming pared 3 bases from V and 6 bases from J, leaving 12 bases between. Germline assignment: CDR1 SGDLS and CDR2 YYNGEE. For the CDR3, the DNA is TGTGCCAGCAGCGCCTGGGGGGGCTCTGAAGCTTTCTTT. Residues: CASSAWGGSEAFF.

A note on this clone: The germline gene is not matched at one end of the junction; a read error may be the cause. The rearrangement joins TRBV15 to TRBJ2-7; D is ambiguous. Germline V gene sequence: CDR1 LNHNV, CDR2 YYDKDF (reference sequence). This CDR3 region has 14 residues. The chain's CDR3 is CATSRDHSSNEQYF. For the CDR3, the DNA is TGTGCCACCAGCAGAGATCATAGCTCCAACGAGCAGTACTTC.

The chain employs TRBV5-1 and TRBJ1-5; possible D gene TRBD1, 6 bases. V was pared by 4 bases and J by 7 bases, with 18 bases between. CDR1 and CDR2 (germline): SGHRS, YFSETQ. The length of the CDR3 is 15 residues. CDR3 loop: CASSPTGGAVQPQHF. The CDR3 DNA is TGCGCCAGCAGCCCGACGGGGGGGGCTGTACAGCCCCAGCATTTT. The full variable domain, with the rest looked up from reference TRBV5-1 and TRBJ1-5, is KAGVTQTPRYLIKTRGQQVTLSCSPISGHRSVSWYQQTPGQGLQFLFEYFSETQRNKGNFPGRFSGRQFSNSRSEMNVSTLELGDSALYLCASSPTGGAVQPQHFGDGTRLSIL.

The chain couples TRBV5-1 to TRBJ1-1; D ambiguous. V was pared by 0 bases and J by 3 bases, with 6 bases between. The germline CDR1 and CDR2 sequences are SGHRS and YFSETQ. This CDR3 is 13 amino acids long. The CDR3 here is CASSLEVDTEAFF. The CDR3 bases are TGCGCCAGCAGCTTGGAGGTCGACACTGAAGCTTTCTTT.

The V call is TRBV28, the J call TRBJ2-6, with D perhaps TRBD2 (5 bases). The CDR3 is made up of 15 amino acids. The V gene's germline CDR1 is MDHEN and CDR2 SYDVKM. V was cut by 2 bases and J by 2 bases, with 7 bases left in between. The CDR3 is CASSLPGTGANVLTF. Written as DNA, the CDR3 is TGTGCCAGCAGTTTACCCGGGACTGGGGCCAACGTCCTGACTTTC.

The genes are TRBV7-2 and TRBJ1-1; no clear D. The CDR3 is made up of 14 amino acids. Germline CDR1 reads SGHTA; CDR2 reads FQGNSA. Trimming took 1 base from V and 0 from J, leaving 6 bases between them. CDR3 DNA: TGTGCCAGCAGCTTAGTACAGATGAACACTGAAGCTTTCTTT. Protein product: CASSLVQMNTEAFF.

The V call is TRBV19, the J call TRBJ1-5; D unresolved. Germline V gene data show CDR1 as LNHDA and CDR2 as SQIVND (reference sequence). The CDR3 extends over 16 amino acids. Trimming left V 1 base short and J 5 bases short, with 15 bases between. In DNA form, the CDR3 reads TGTGCCAGTAGTATAGGGGTTTACCAAGGGCATCAGCCCCAGCATTTT. It codes for CASSIGVYQGHQPQHF.

The chain carries TRBV6-5 and TRBJ1-5; unclear D gene. CDR3 size: 13 residues. Germline CDR1 MNHEY, CDR2 SVGAGI. Trimming removed 8 bases from V and 0 bases from J, with 8 bases in between. In DNA, the CDR3 is TGTGCCAGCCGGAGAGATAGCAATCAGCCCCAGCATTTT. Protein product: CASRRDSNQPQHF.

A remark on this clone: Different DNA sequences within this sample yield the same CDR3. V gene TRBV7-9 combines with J gene TRBJ2-1; TRBD2 is a possible D gene (6 bases). CDR3 size: 13 residues. The ends were cut back, 5 bases at V and 7 bases at J, with 12 bases in the middle. Germline V gene lookup returns CDR1 SEHNR and CDR2 FQNEAQ (reference sequence). CDR3 in DNA: TGTGCCAGCAGCCTAGGAGGGAAGAATGAGCAGTTCTTC. Protein: CASSLGGKNEQFF. The full variable domain, with the rest looked up from reference TRBV7-9 and TRBJ2-1, is DTGVSQNPRHKITKRGQNVTFRCDPISEHNRLYWYRQTLGQGPEFLTYFQNEAQLEKSRLLSDRFSAERPKGSFSTLEIQRTEQGDSAMYLCASSLGGKNEQFFGPGTRLTVL.

This rearrangement joins TRBV6-5 to TRBJ1-3; TRBD1 might be the D (5 bases). Germline CDR1 is MNHEY and CDR2 is SVGAGI. V gave up 0 bases and J gave up 4 bases, with 10 bases separating them. The CDR3 is made up of 15 amino acids. In DNA, the CDR3 is TGTGCCAGCAGTTACTCGTCAGGGAAGGGAAACACCATATATTTT. Encoded protein: CASSYSSGKGNTIYF.

This clone was seen only once. The V call is TRBV5-5, the J call TRBJ1-4; TRBD1 agrees at 9 bases. The germline V gene has CDR1 SGHKS and CDR2 YYEKEE (reference sequence). Losses at the gene ends were 4 bases for V and 6 bases for J; bases not matched to a gene: 4. The CDR3 totals 14 residues. This CDR3 reads CASSVRDRDEKLFF. CDR3 bases: TGTGCCAGCAGCGTCCGGGACAGGGATGAAAAACTGTTTTTT.

The V call is TRBV10-3, the J call TRBJ2-3; perhaps TRBD2 as D (6 bases). Trimming shortened V by 3 bases and J by 1 base, and 20 bases separated the two germline ends. This CDR3 is 18 amino acids long. From germline, CDR1 is ENHRY and CDR2 SYGVKD. The CDR3 protein is CAISESFGVGGGTDTQYF. CDR3 bases: TGTGCCATCAGTGAAAGTTTCGGGGTGGGAGGTGGCACAGATACGCAGTATTTT.

The genes are TRBV7-9 and TRBJ1-3; D not certain. CDR1 and CDR2 (germline): SEHNR, FQNEAQ (reference sequence). There are 14 residues in the CDR3. Trimming stripped 5 bases from V and 0 bases from J, with 8 bases between. The CDR3 here is CASSPPVSGNTIYF. CDR3 DNA: TGTGCCAGCAGCCCTCCAGTCTCTGGAAACACCATATATTTT. Full variable domain (remainder filled in from reference TRBV7-9 and TRBJ1-3): DTGVSQNPRHKITKRGQNVTFRCDPISEHNRLYWYRQTLGQGPEFLTYFQNEAQLEKSRLLSDRFSAERPKGSFSTLEIQRTEQGDSAMYLCASSPPVSGNTIYFGEGSWLTVV.

The rearrangement joins TRBV6-5 to TRBJ1-3; D unclear. Trimming pared 6 bases from V and 0 bases from J, leaving 3 bases between. Germline CDR1 is MNHEY and CDR2 is SVGAGI. The CDR3 length is 12 residues. CDR3 amino acids: CASSDSGNTIYF. The CDR3 DNA reads as TGTGCCAGCAGCGACTCTGGAAACACCATATATTTT.